These T cell receptor beta chains were read from a single sample in a study of T-cell reconstitution after alpha-beta-depleted transplantation in children. From the PCR reads, TCRdb called clonotypes with MiXCR, one entry per CDR3 protein. The sample yields roughly 120,000 distinct CDR3 sequences, 10% seen once. The source material was PBMCs, sampled before TCRalphabeta/CD19-depleted stem cell transplant. The receptors were sampled from a boy aged 2 to 10 with acute lymphoblastic leukemia, due to receive a stem cell transplant. Both conserved end residues are trimmed from each CDR3.

CDR3aa: SARSPNQETQY
v_gene: TRBV20-1

CDR3aa: ASSLTSGGRDTHY
v_gene: TRBV28

CDR3aa: ASSLAGQPQH
v_gene: TRBV27

CDR3aa: ASSSTRNRETQY
v_gene: TRBV7-2

CDR3aa: ASSQDRDNYGYT
v_gene: TRBV5-1

CDR3aa: ASSHLRGSQY
v_gene: TRBV4-2

CDR3aa: ASSLTGTGGNQPQH
v_gene: TRBV7-2

CDR3aa: ASSFSYRGTGELF
v_gene: TRBV5-6

CDR3aa: ASSNGGGQGLDTQY
v_gene: TRBV28

CDR3aa: ASSIVPGQGSGNTIY
v_gene: TRBV18

CDR3aa: SAYGSYGYT
v_gene: TRBV20-1

CDR3aa: ASSLTSGATDTQY
v_gene: TRBV5-1

CDR3aa: SATYGARSTDTQY
v_gene: TRBV20-1

CDR3aa: ASSVKGVAGSYEQY
v_gene: TRBV3-1

CDR3aa: ASSLGLAGLPSYNEQF
v_gene: TRBV5-1

CDR3aa: ASSGQNDYEQY
v_gene: TRBV25-1

CDR3aa: ASRSRTSGSQETQY
v_gene: TRBV12-3/TRBV12-4

CDR3aa: ASTTADEGNSYNEQF
v_gene: TRBV5-6

CDR3aa: ASSQTGDSTDTQY
v_gene: TRBV4-1

CDR3aa: ASSLGGSKMNTEAF
v_gene: TRBV28

CDR3aa: ASSLTGLGNTIY
v_gene: TRBV5-6

CDR3aa: AISEGLAQPPSNEQF
v_gene: TRBV10-3

CDR3aa: ASSPSTGAYNEQF
v_gene: TRBV13

CDR3aa: ASSWTVDRVSEQF
v_gene: TRBV7-9

CDR3aa: ASSLRIGEQF
v_gene: TRBV27

CDR3aa: ASSLAGYRGKTEAF
v_gene: TRBV7-9

CDR3aa: ASSQEQGNQETQY
v_gene: TRBV14

CDR3aa: ASSLGPLAALGNEQF
v_gene: TRBV7-2

CDR3aa: ASSLRSLQVNQPQH
v_gene: TRBV5-5

CDR3aa: ASGPGGVWEVF
v_gene: TRBV7-9

CDR3aa: ASSRERGQETQY
v_gene: TRBV11-2

CDR3aa: ASSLSNEQF
v_gene: TRBV27

CDR3aa: ASSPGGHRTDTQY
v_gene: TRBV4-2

CDR3aa: ASSELAGYNEQF
v_gene: TRBV10-2

CDR3aa: ASRRGTAVDETQY
v_gene: TRBV11-1

CDR3aa: ASSAPTGPNYGYT
v_gene: TRBV5-1

CDR3aa: ASTGNRHSGNTIY
v_gene: TRBV28

CDR3aa: ASAGGVNTEAF
v_gene: TRBV5-1

CDR3aa: ASSLDPGARSEQY
v_gene: TRBV5-1

CDR3aa: AISEHPKGYGYT
v_gene: TRBV10-3

CDR3aa: ASNSQAESSYNEQF
v_gene: TRBV9

CDR3aa: ATSRKTGDLDQPQH
v_gene: TRBV15

CDR3aa: ASSLEVSGASTDTQY
v_gene: TRBV5-1

CDR3aa: SVVAFTDTQY
v_gene: TRBV29-1

CDR3aa: ASSLAIRASGRALPREQY
v_gene: TRBV7-2

CDR3aa: SARVSGLAGGYNEQF
v_gene: TRBV20-1

CDR3aa: ASTLGTGDYEQY
v_gene: TRBV12-3/TRBV12-4

CDR3aa: ASRKRGYNEQF
v_gene: TRBV19

CDR3aa: SARAKLAGRGDTQY
v_gene: TRBV20-1

CDR3aa: ASSAGTSTYNEQF
v_gene: TRBV7-8

CDR3aa: ASSAPLGASGIYVDEQF
v_gene: TRBV11-1

CDR3aa: ASSYRLAASTDTQY
v_gene: TRBV6-5

CDR3aa: SAEGTTYEQY
v_gene: TRBV20-1

CDR3aa: ASSFGLAGTGELF
v_gene: TRBV5-1

CDR3aa: ARSPTGYTDTQY
v_gene: TRBV30